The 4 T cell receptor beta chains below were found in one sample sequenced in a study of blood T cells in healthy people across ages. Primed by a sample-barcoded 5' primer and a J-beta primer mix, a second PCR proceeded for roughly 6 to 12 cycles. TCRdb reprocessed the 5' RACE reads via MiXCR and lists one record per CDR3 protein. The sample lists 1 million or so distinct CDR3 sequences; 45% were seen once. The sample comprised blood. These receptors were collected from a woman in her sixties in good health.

In DNA form, the CDR3 reads TGTGCCAGCAGATCAATCTGCGAGCAGTACTTC. Its translation: CASRSICEQYF. The chain is built from TRBV28 and TRBJ2-7; D is unclear. CDR1 is MDHEN and CDR2 is SYDVKM in the germline V gene. The CDR3 runs to 11 residues. With 6 bases removed from V and 6 bases from J, the gap between germline ends came to 9 bases. The full variable domain, in which reference TRBV28 and TRBJ2-7 provide the parts outside the CDR3, is DVKVTQSSRYLVKRTGEKVFLECVQDMDHENMFWYRQDPGLGLRLIYFSYDVKMKEKGDIPEGYSVSREKKERFSLILESASTNQTSMYLCASRSICEQYFGPGTRLTVT.

CDR3 residues: CASSQEPRQTSYEQYF. The CDR3 DNA reads as TGCGCCAGCAGCCAAGAACCTAGGCAGACCTCCTACGAGCAGTACTTC. The chain links TRBV4-1 to TRBJ2-7, with D unresolved. CDR1 is MGHRA and CDR2 is YSYEKL in the germline V gene. Trimming took off 0 bases at V and 0 bases at J, with 12 bases between the two ends. CDR3 length: 16 residues.

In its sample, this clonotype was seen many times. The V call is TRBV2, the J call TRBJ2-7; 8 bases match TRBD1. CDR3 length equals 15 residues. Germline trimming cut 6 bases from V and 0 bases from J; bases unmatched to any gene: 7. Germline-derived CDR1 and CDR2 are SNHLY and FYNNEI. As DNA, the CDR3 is TGTGCCAGCAGGACGAGACAGGGGCCCTCCTACGAGCAGTACTTC. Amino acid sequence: CASRTRQGPSYEQYF.

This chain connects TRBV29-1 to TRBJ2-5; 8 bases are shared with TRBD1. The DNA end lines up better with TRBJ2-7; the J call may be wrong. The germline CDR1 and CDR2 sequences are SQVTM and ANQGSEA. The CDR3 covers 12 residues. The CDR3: CSGSWTGTEQYF. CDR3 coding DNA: TGCAGCGGGTCCTGGACAGGGACCGAGCAGTACTTC.